This T cell receptor (beta chain) was identified in a study of yellow fever vaccine responses in identical twins. Study outcomes and limitations: Reported findings indicate that twins' vaccine T cell responses seemed partially convergent, partially personalized.

Using its own MiXCR run on the RT-PCR reads, TCRdb lists one record per CDR3 protein. Of around 18,000 distinct CDR3 sequences in the sample, roughly 80% are singletons; the top ten hold about 1.8%. From germline, CDR1 is DFQATT and CDR2 SNEGSKA (reference sequence). This CDR3 region has 12 residues. Trimming took 4 bases from V and 2 from J, leaving 8 bases between them. Points on this clonotype: What it recognizes is unknown.

The sequence came from a woman in her late teens or twenties who received the yellow fever vaccine. J is TRBJ1-1 and V is TRBV20-1; the D is unclear. The sample consisted of T cells from blood (PBMCs), unsorted or a sorted subset (not recorded which), taken before or after yellow fever vaccination (not recorded which). CDR3: CSAMDPNTEAFF. The DNA for the CDR3 is TGCAGTGCTATGGACCCAAACACTGAAGCTTTCTTT.